This T cell receptor beta chain was identified in a study of neoadjuvant anti-PD-1 for oral cavity cancer. Findings and caveats of the study: Higher pretreatment Treg/Th17 ratios tracked higher pretreatment blood clonality. After neoadjuvant nivolumab, PBMC T cell clonality was significantly higher in non-responders than responders.

The method was immunoSEQ multiplex PCR; TCRdb's version includes in-frame clones alone and lacks a portion of them. The data show about 32,000 clones, 80% seen once. The time point is: after neoadjuvant nivolumab, at surgical resection. The patients had HPV-negative, locally advanced oral cavity squamous cell carcinoma. Regarding this clone: What it binds is unknown.

This sequence originates from a person between 40 and 80 years old with oral cavity squamous cell carcinoma. The starting material was PBMCs, obtained after nivolumab (anti-PD-1) treatment.

The CDR3 spells CASSLKGQYSPQPQHF. In nucleotides, the CDR3 is TGTGCCAGCAGTTTAAAGGGACAGTATTCTCCTCAGCCCCAGCATTTT. The rearrangement links TRBV27 to TRBJ1-5, with 7 bases fitting TRBD1. The germline V gene has CDR1 MNHEY and CDR2 SMNVEV (reference sequence). The CDR3 runs 16 residues. J was trimmed by 6 bases and V by 2 bases; bases with no gene match: 10.